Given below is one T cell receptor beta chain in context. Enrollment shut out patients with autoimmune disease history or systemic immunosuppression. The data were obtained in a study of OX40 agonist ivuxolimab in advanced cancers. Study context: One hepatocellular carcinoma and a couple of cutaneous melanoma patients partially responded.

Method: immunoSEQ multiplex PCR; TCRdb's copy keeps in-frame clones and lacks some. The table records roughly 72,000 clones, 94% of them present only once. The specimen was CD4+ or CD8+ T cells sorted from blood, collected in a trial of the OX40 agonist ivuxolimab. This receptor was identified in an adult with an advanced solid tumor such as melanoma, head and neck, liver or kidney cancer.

The CDR3 region has the DNA TGCGCCAGCAGCTCCCCCCGGCCCCAAGGAGGCACCGGGGAGCTGTTTTTT. Its translation: CASSSPRPQGGTGELFF. The gene calls are TRBV5-1 and TRBJ2-2, with D possibly TRBD2 on 5 matching bases. The CDR3 loop spans 17 amino acids. V was shortened by 3 bases and J by 4 bases, with 19 bases between the two germline ends. Germline CDR1 is SGHRS and CDR2 is YFSETQ. Filled out from reference TRBV5-1 and TRBJ2-2, the complete variable domain reads KAGVTQTPRYLIKTRGQQVTLSCSPISGHRSVSWYQQTPGQGLQFLFEYFSETQRNKGNFPGRFSGRQFSNSRSEMNVSTLELGDSALYLCASSSPRPQGGTGELFFGEGSRLTVL.